A selection of T cell receptor beta chains follows, all from one sample in a study of blood T cell repertoires in COVID-19. TCRdb's table, derived via immunoSEQ multiplex PCR, lists solely in-frame clones and lacks some. The sample lists roughly 210,000 clones; less than 90% were seen once. Sequencing was carried out using peripheral blood. The receptors here all came from a man aged 70 or older with acute or convalescent COVID-19. The CDR3 runs from the conserved cysteine through the conserved F or W. D genes are given only for firm matches. Expanded clones are given a class, and other clones once, few, many or no size at all.

v_call	j_call	cdr3_length	clone_size	d_call	cdr3_aa
TRBV7-3	TRBJ2-6	15	once	NA	CASSFQGSGANVLTF
TRBV7-9	TRBJ2-1	18	NA	TRBD2	CASSLVLAGGPPYNEQFF
TRBV28	TRBJ2-7	14	NA	NA	CASRRDTSSYEQYF
TRBV15	TRBJ2-1	16	NA	TRBD2	CATSRKTSGGYNEQFF
TRBV27	TRBJ1-2	14	NA	TRBD1	CASSQGTARWGYTF
TRBV28	TRBJ1-1	15	NA	NA	CASSFGGARNTEAFF
TRBV7-3	TRBJ1-1	13	NA	NA	CASSSQGNTEAFF
TRBV30	TRBJ1-5	14	NA	TRBD1	CAWSSGTGNQPQHF
TRBV21-1	TRBJ2-2	17	NA	NA	CASSKADRVLATGELFF
TRBV18	TRBJ2-5	13	NA	NA	CASSPGGKETQYF
TRBV11-2	TRBJ1-1	13	NA	NA	CASSLAGSAEAFF
TRBV10-3	TRBJ1-5	16	NA	NA	CAISARAGDSNQPQHF
TRBV9	TRBJ1-2	14	NA	NA	CASSVAGALDGYTF